This entry is about one T cell receptor beta chain. Its cognate antigen is unknown. Clones were read by immunoSEQ multiplex PCR, and TCRdb kept only the in-frame ones, dropping some. The table lists 90,000 to 130,000 clones, under 95% of them singletons. Time point described: peripheral blood 6 weeks after treatment start. This sample is drawn from a study of PD-L1 blockade in urothelial cancer. On the study more broadly: Males with bladder-origin urothelial cancer made up about 85% of the roughly 29 patients. Patients' prior chemotherapy regimens numbered 0 to 3. Study results and limitations: Lower pretreatment blood TCR clonality, under the median, predicted better survival, researchers reported.

Germline CDR1 and CDR2: MNHNY and SVGAGI (reference sequence). V lost 5 bases, J lost 6 bases, and 7 bases stayed unmatched. The CDR3 contains 15 residues. The rearrangement uses TRBV6-6 and TRBJ2-1; 10 positions match TRBD2. The TCR sequence derives from a man aged 55-75 years with urothelial cancer. The starting material was PBMCs, obtained around atezolizumab (anti-PD-L1) treatment. The CDR3 DNA sequence: TGTGCCAGCAGTGCACTAGCGGGAACGGGCAATGAGCAGTTCTTC. This sequence encodes CASSALAGTGNEQFF.